This T cell receptor beta chain was identified in a study of T cell repertoires in cytomegalovirus infection. Whole-study context: An indication of both CMV infection and matching HLA type came from public TCR beta signatures.

On this clonotype: Its antigen remains unknown.

TCRdb fed the reads into MiXCR, producing one record per CDR3 protein. The sample lists roughly 180,000 distinct CDR3 sequences, about 20% occurring once. The CDR3 has 13 amino acids. Germline CDR1 and CDR2: SEHNR and FQNEAQ (reference sequence). V dropped 7 bases and J dropped 0 bases, with 7 bases sitting between them. Broader study findings: In two of eight donors, the top clonotype was HLA-C-restricted CMV-specific.

The receptor's source is a human donor in good health (CMV status not recorded). Some clones in this sample may be carry-over from other donors' samples. The gene calls are TRBV7-9 and TRBJ1-3; no definite D call. The sequencing here drew on CD8+ T cells from cultured PBMCs, taken from culture after CMV antigen stimulation. CDR3 DNA: TGTGCCAGCATCATCAACTCTGGAAACACCATATATTTT. Its translation is CASIINSGNTIYF.